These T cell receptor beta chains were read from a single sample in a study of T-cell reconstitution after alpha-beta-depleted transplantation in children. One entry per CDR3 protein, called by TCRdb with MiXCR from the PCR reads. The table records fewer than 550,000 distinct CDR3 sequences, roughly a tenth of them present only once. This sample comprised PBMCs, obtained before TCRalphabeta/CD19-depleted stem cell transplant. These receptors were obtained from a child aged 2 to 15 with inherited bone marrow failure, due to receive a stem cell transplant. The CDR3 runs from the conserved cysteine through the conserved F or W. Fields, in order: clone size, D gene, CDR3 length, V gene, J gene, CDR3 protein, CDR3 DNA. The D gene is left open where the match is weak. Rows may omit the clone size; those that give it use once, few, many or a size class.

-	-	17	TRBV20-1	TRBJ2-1	CCARGPFDRSSYNEQFF	TGCTGTGCCCGTGGGCCCTTTGACCGTAGCTCCTACAATGAGCAGTTCTTC
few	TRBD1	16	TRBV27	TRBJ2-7	CASSRRQGIPSYEQYF	TGTGCCAGCAGTAGGCGACAGGGGATCCCTTCCTACGAGCAGTACTTC
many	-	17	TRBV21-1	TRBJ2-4	CASSRGVDILAKNIQYF	TGTGCCAGCAGCAGGGGAGTCGACATTCTAGCCAAAAACATTCAGTACTTC
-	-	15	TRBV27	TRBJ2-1	CASSSQGPLYNEQFF	TGTGCCAGCAGTTCCCAGGGCCCCCTTTACAATGAGCAGTTCTTC
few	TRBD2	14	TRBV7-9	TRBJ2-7	CASSGTSKDHEQYF	TGTGCCAGCAGTGGGACTAGTAAAGATCACGAGCAGTACTTC
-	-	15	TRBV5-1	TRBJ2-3	CASSLEQIITDTQYF	TGCGCCAGCAGCTTGGAACAGATCATCACAGATACGCAGTATTTT
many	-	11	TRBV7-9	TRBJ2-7	CASGGENPQYF	TGTGCCAGCGGGGGAGAAAACCCACAGTACTTC
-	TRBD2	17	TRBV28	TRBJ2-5	CASSFIAGAPRGETQYF	TGTGCCAGCAGTTTTATAGCGGGAGCGCCCCGGGGAGAGACCCAGTACTTC
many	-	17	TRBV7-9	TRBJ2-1	CASSFFALSPRGDEQFF	TGTGCCAGCAGCTTTTTTGCCCTCAGCCCTCGAGGCGATGAGCAGTTCTTC
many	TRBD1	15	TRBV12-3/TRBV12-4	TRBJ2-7	CASSLHGQGFDEQYF	TGTGCCAGCAGTCTACACGGACAGGGGTTTGACGAGCAGTACTTC
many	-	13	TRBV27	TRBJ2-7	CASSFRGGNEQYF	TGTGCCAGCAGTTTTAGAGGAGGGAACGAGCAGTACTTC
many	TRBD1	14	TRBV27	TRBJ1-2	CASSVDRGLFGYTF	TGTGCCAGCAGTGTGGACAGGGGGCTCTTTGGCTACACCTTC
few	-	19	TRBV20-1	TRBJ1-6	CSARDPPFTGSSYNSPLHF	TGCAGTGCTAGAGATCCCCCATTTACGGGCAGCTCCTATAATTCACCCCTCCACTTT
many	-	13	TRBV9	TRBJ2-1	CASSVVPSNEQFF	TGTGCCAGCAGCGTGGTTCCTAGCAATGAGCAGTTCTTC